Listed here are 17 T cell receptor beta chains from one sample, sequenced in a study of blood T cell repertoires in COVID-19. Sequencing was performed with immunoSEQ multiplex PCR; in TCRdb, only in-frame clones are kept and a portion is missing. The table has roughly 200,000 clones, approximately 82% seen once. Sequences were obtained from PBMCs or T cells enriched from blood (not recorded which). These TCRs come from a woman aged 55-70 years with acute COVID-19.

Written as DNA, the CDR3 is TGTGCCAGCAGCTCAGGGCGGTCAACTAATGAAAAACTGTTTTTT. It translates to CASSSGRSTNEKLFF. The V gene is TRBV7-7, the J gene TRBJ1-4, with D tentatively TRBD1 (5 bases). Trimming pared 4 bases from V and 0 bases from J, leaving 9 bases between. The CDR3 has 15 amino acids. Germline loops: CDR1 SSHAT, CDR2 FNYEAQ (reference sequence).

The chain is built from TRBV10-3 and TRBJ1-5; tentative D call: TRBD1 (5 bases). CDR1 and CDR2 (germline): ENHRY, SYGVKD. V lost 2 bases and J lost 4, with 9 bases in between. The CDR3 is 14 residues long. The CDR3 nucleotides read TGTGCCATCAGTGAGGGGGCAGGGAATCAGCCCCAGCATTTT. The encoded protein is CAISEGAGNQPQHF.

This clone turned up a few times. This chain links TRBV3-1 (or the pseudogene TRBV3-2) with TRBJ2-1; 9 bases align to TRBD2. The J segment lost 8 bases and the V segment lost 6 bases, leaving 14 bases of the junction unmatched. This CDR3 has 16 residues. Germline CDR1 is LGHDT and CDR2 is YNNKEL (reference sequence). The CDR3 sequence is CASRELAGPLGDEQFF. CDR3 coding DNA: TGTGCCAGCAGGGAACTAGCGGGCCCTCTAGGGGATGAGCAGTTCTTC.

This clone was observed a few times. V is TRBV19 and J is TRBJ2-7; 7 bases line up with TRBD2. With 3 bases clipped from V and 3 bases from J, the junction kept 8 bases outside the gene matches. Per the germline V gene, CDR1 is LNHDA and CDR2 is SQIVND (reference sequence). The CDR3 contains 15 residues. CDR3 residues: CASSMGGAGLYEQYF. The DNA for the CDR3 is TGTGCCAGTAGTATGGGAGGGGCCGGCCTCTACGAGCAGTACTTC. The full variable domain, completed using reference TRBV19 and TRBJ2-7, is DGGITQSPKYLFRKEGQNVTLSCEQNLNHDAMYWYRQDPGQGLRLIYYSQIVNDFQKGDIAEGYSVSREKKESFPLTVTSAQKNPTAFYLCASSMGGAGLYEQYFGPGTRLTVT.

The rearrangement links TRBV7-2 to TRBJ2-3, with 15 nucleotides matching TRBD2. V dropped 4 bases and J dropped 2; count of bases not matched to a gene: 10. Germline V gives CDR1 SGHTA, CDR2 FQGNSA. The CDR3 covers 19 residues. The CDR3, as DNA: TGTGCCAGCAGCTCCAAACCGGGACTAGCGGGAGGCTACACAGATACGCAGTATTTT. Translated: CASSSKPGLAGGYTDTQYF.

This clone occurred a few times. This chain uses TRBV30 with TRBJ1-2; 7 nucleotides agree with TRBD1. V gave up 5 bases and J gave up 7 bases; unmatched junction bases: 10. Germline V gene sequence: CDR1 GTSNPN, CDR2 SVGIG (reference sequence). The CDR3 runs to 13 residues. The CDR3 sequence: CAWGGQGVGGYTF. The CDR3 bases are TGTGCCTGGGGTGGCCAGGGGGTAGGTGGCTACACCTTC. Complete variable domain (other parts from reference TRBV30 and TRBJ1-2): SQTIHQWPATLVQPVGSPLSLECTVEGTSNPNLYWYRQAAGRGLQLLFYSVGIGQISSEVPQNLSASRPQDRQFILSSKKLLLSDSGFYLCAWGGQGVGGYTFGSGTRLTVV.

This clone was counted a few times. The chain combines TRBV6-4 with TRBJ2-7, with TRBD1 matching over 9 bases. Germline V gene data show CDR1 as MRHNA and CDR2 as SNTAGT. With 0 bases clipped from V and 3 bases from J, the junction kept 3 bases outside the gene matches. The CDR3 covers 15 residues. CDR3 coding DNA: TGTGCCAGCAGTGACTCGGGACAGGGCCTCTACGAGCAGTACTTC. It codes for CASSDSGQGLYEQYF.

V gene TRBV28 combines with J gene TRBJ1-6; D not certain. The V end lost 6 bases, the J end lost 10 bases, and 7 bases lay between the germline ends. The CDR3 spans 11 residues. CDR1 and CDR2 (germline): MDHEN, SYDVKM. The CDR3 DNA reads as TGTGCCAGCAGCTTAGAGTCACCCCTCCACTTT. Its protein product is CASSLESPLHF.

This chain links TRBV12-3 or TRBV12-4 with TRBJ1-1, with TRBD1 as a possible D gene (5 bases). Trimming took 6 bases from V and 1 from J, leaving 9 bases between them. The CDR3 covers 13 residues. CDR3 coding DNA: TGTGCCAGCAGCCGAGGACAGAACACTGAAGCTTTCTTT. Translating it yields CASSRGQNTEAFF.

The chain links TRBV7-9 to TRBJ2-7, with D uncertain. Germline CDR1 SEHNR, CDR2 FQNEAQ (reference sequence). V lost 3 bases to trimming and J lost 0 bases, with 6 bases between them. This CDR3 contains 13 residues. CDR3: CASSLSDSYEQYF. As DNA, the CDR3 is TGTGCCAGCAGCTTGAGCGACTCCTACGAGCAGTACTTC.

The chain recombines TRBV25-1 with TRBJ2-3; D gene ambiguous. CDR1 and CDR2 from the germline V gene are MGHDK and SYGVNS. The CDR3 sequence is 13 residues long. The V end was cut by 4 bases, the J end by 4 bases, with 9 bases between. CDR3: CASSVQSADTQYF. The CDR3 nucleotides read TGTGCCAGCAGTGTACAGTCTGCAGATACGCAGTATTTT.

This sequence joins TRBV19 and TRBJ2-4; 10 positions agree with TRBD2. This CDR3 has 15 residues. V dropped 10 bases and J dropped 0; count of bases not matched to a gene: 6. Germline V lookup: CDR1 LNHDA, CDR2 SQIVND (reference sequence). The CDR3 here is CATSSGGVAKNIQYF. DNA for the CDR3: TGTGCCACTAGCAGCGGGGGGGTAGCCAAAAACATTCAGTACTTC.

The sample holds one count of this clone. The chain carries TRBV11-2 and TRBJ2-3; 11 bases are a match to TRBD1. Germline CDR1 is SGHAT and CDR2 is FQNNGV. The CDR3 has 19 residues. Trimming took 5 bases from V and 0 from J; bases not matched to a gene: 13. The CDR3 sequence: CASSQLYGTGGSSTDTQYF. The CDR3 DNA is TGTGCCAGCAGCCAACTTTACGGGACAGGGGGTTCTAGCACAGATACGCAGTATTTT. Using reference TRBV11-2 and TRBJ2-3 for the parts outside the CDR3, the full variable domain is EAGVAQSPRYKIIEKRQSVAFWCNPISGHATLYWYQQILGQGPKLLIQFQNNGVVDDSQLPKDRFSAERLKGVDSTLKIQPAKLEDSAVYLCASSQLYGTGGSSTDTQYFGPGTRLTVL.

This rearrangement joins TRBV9 to TRBJ2-7; D gene unclear. The germline V gene has CDR1 SGDLS and CDR2 YYNGEE. The CDR3 extends over 14 amino acids. Trimming took 0 bases from V and 0 from J, leaving 7 bases between them. DNA for the CDR3: TGTGCCAGCAGCGTAGATCTGAGCTCCTACGAGCAGTACTTC. Encoded protein: CASSVDLSSYEQYF.

This clone was seen many times. V gene TRBV5-6 combines with J gene TRBJ1-3; D is possibly TRBD1 (5 bases). Germline lookup yields CDR1 SGHDT and CDR2 YYEEEE. Trimming removed 2 bases from V and 0 bases from J, with 9 bases in between. This CDR3 region has 15 residues. CDR3 sequence reads: CASSFPGFSGNTIYF. In DNA form, the CDR3 reads TGTGCCAGCAGCTTTCCAGGGTTCTCTGGAAACACCATATATTTT.

On this clone: The sample contains more than one DNA sequence encoding this CDR3. The rearrangement joins TRBV19 to TRBJ1-1; D uncertain. Germline CDR1 is LNHDA and CDR2 is SQIVND (reference sequence). This CDR3 comprises 12 residues. V gave up 1 base and J gave up 2 bases, with 2 bases separating them. CDR3 amino acids: CASSIVNTEAFF. CDR3 DNA sequence: TGTGCCAGTAGTATAGTAAACACTGAAGCTTTCTTT.

V gene TRBV11-2 combines with J gene TRBJ2-1; maybe TRBD1 (7 bases). V was clipped by 5 bases and J by 9 bases, with 11 bases between them. Germline assignment: CDR1 SGHAT and CDR2 FQNNGV. The CDR3 has 12 amino acids. The CDR3 here is CASSHQGGEQFF. CDR3 nucleotides: TGTGCCAGCAGCCACCAGGGGGGTGAGCAGTTCTTC.